Listed below are T cell receptor beta chains from one sample, sequenced in a study of post-analysis software for immune sequencing data. Via MiXCR, TCRdb re-called the PCR reads, giving one row per CDR3 protein. The top ten hold about 1.5% of the sample, which has roughly 600,000 distinct CDR3 sequences, roughly 45% seen once. Sequencing was done on a sample of blood. These receptors originate from a girl aged 5-17 years with multiple sclerosis. Each CDR3 is given with its conserved first and last residue. A D gene is named only where the DNA matches it firmly. Only part of the rows carry a size: once, few, many, or a class if the clone is expanded.

d_call j_call v_call clone_size cdr3_aa cdr3_nt
TRBD2 TRBJ2-7 TRBV28 - CASRPANLREREGKYEQYF TGTGCCAGCAGACCCGCTAACTTGAGGGAGCGGGAGGGCAAGTACGAGCAGTACTTC
- TRBJ2-1 TRBV5-6 - CASSRDFSNEQFF TGTGCCAGCAGCCGCGACTTTAGCAATGAGCAGTTCTTC
- TRBJ2-7 TRBV7-8 few CASSRDREQYF TGTGCCAGCAGCAGGGACCGGGAGCAGTACTTC
TRBD2 TRBJ2-7 TRBV5-1 - CASRPGTSGIYEQYF TGCGCCAGCAGACCCGGGACTAGCGGAATTTACGAGCAGTACTTC
- TRBJ1-2 TRBV4-2 few CASSQDGVKGSNYGYTF TGTGCCAGCAGCCAAGATGGGGTGAAGGGATCTAACTATGGCTACACCTTC
TRBD2 TRBJ2-1 TRBV20-1 - CSARETSGRPYNEQFF TGCAGTGCTAGAGAGACGAGCGGGAGGCCCTACAATGAGCAGTTCTTC
- TRBJ1-2 TRBV29-1 - CSVDPGISLITF TGCAGCGTTGATCCGGGAATCAGCCTCATCACCTTC
TRBD2 TRBJ2-3 TRBV7-9 - CASSFSGRGDTQYF TGTGCCAGCAGCTTTAGCGGGAGGGGAGATACGCAGTATTTT
TRBD2 TRBJ2-3 TRBV11-2 - CASSLEGAGVADTQYF TGTGCCAGCAGCTTAGAAGGGGCGGGAGTGGCAGATACGCAGTATTTT
- TRBJ2-7 TRBV29-1 few CSASPGTYTYEQYF TGCAGCGCATCTCCCGGGACTTACACCTACGAGCAGTACTTC
TRBD2 TRBJ2-5 TRBV7-2 - CASSFGLAGGETQYF TGTGCCAGCAGCTTCGGACTAGCGGGGGGTGAGACCCAGTACTTC
TRBD1 TRBJ2-3 TRBV10-3 - CAISELGGADTQYF TGTGCCATCAGTGAATTAGGGGGCGCAGATACGCAGTATTTT
- TRBJ2-5 TRBV5-1 few CASFKTGEKTQYF TGCGCCAGCTTTAAAACCGGGGAAAAGACCCAGTACTTC
TRBD2 TRBJ2-7 TRBV27 - CASSLIAGVGYEQYF TGTGCCAGCAGTTTAATTGCGGGGGTGGGCTACGAGCAGTACTTC
TRBD2 TRBJ2-1 TRBV7-9 few CASSTPSGRYNEQFF TGTGCCAGCAGCACACCTAGCGGGAGGTACAATGAGCAGTTCTTC
- TRBJ2-5 TRBV12-3/TRBV12-4 few CASSPRGAVETQYF TGTGCCAGCAGCCCTAGGGGGGCCGTGGAGACCCAGTACTTC
TRBD1 TRBJ1-4 TRBV12-3/TRBV12-4 - CASTTTGGDEKLFF TGTGCCAGCACCACGACAGGGGGCGATGAAAAACTGTTTTTT
- TRBJ1-2 TRBV24-1 - CATSDLPQGRYGYTF TGTGCCACCAGTGATTTGCCGCAGGGACGCTATGGCTACACCTTC
- TRBJ1-5 TRBV20-1 - CSARTTGSNQPQHF TGCAGTGCTAGAACCACAGGTAGCAATCAGCCCCAGCATTTT
- TRBJ1-1 TRBV12-3/TRBV12-4 - CASRLGQTRETFF TGTGCCAGCAGACTAGGACAGACCCGGGAAACTTTCTTT
TRBD2 TRBJ2-1 TRBV4-2 - CASSQGTSLPNEQFF TGTGCCAGCAGCCAAGGGACTAGCCTACCCAATGAGCAGTTCTTC
- TRBJ1-6 TRBV10-3 few CAISDGFNSPLHF TGTGCCATCAGTGATGGGTTCAATTCACCCCTCCACTTT
TRBD1 TRBJ1-2 TRBV7-9 many CASSFGTGSNYGYTF TGTGCCAGCAGCTTTGGGACAGGGTCTAACTATGGCTACACCTTC
- TRBJ2-5 TRBV3-1 - CASSHGYVGTPQYF TGTGCCAGCAGCCACGGCTATGTTGGCACTCCGCAGTACTTC
- TRBJ2-3 TRBV27 - CASSYLAVGTDTQYF TGTGCCAGCAGTTACCTAGCCGTGGGGACAGATACGCAGTATTTT
- TRBJ2-5 TRBV5-1 few CASAPPGDVETQYF TGCGCCAGCGCCCCTCCCGGCGATGTGGAGACCCAGTACTTC
- TRBJ2-1 TRBV7-3 few CASSLRPMSSYNEQFF TGTGCCAGCAGCTTACGGCCGATGAGCTCCTACAATGAGCAGTTCTTC
TRBD1 TRBJ2-5 TRBV11-2 - CASSFVGQGGYAQYF TGTGCCAGCAGCTTTGTAGGACAGGGCGGATACGCGCAGTACTTC
TRBD2 TRBJ2-5 TRBV15 - CATNSSGLGRSETQYF TGTGCCACCAACTCATCTGGACTAGGGAGATCGGAGACCCAGTACTTC
TRBD2 TRBJ2-7 TRBV7-2 - CASSLSFPGLAAYEQYF TGTGCCAGCAGCTTAAGTTTTCCGGGACTAGCGGCCTACGAGCAGTACTTC
- TRBJ1-2 TRBV20-1 - CSARASGRGTHGYTF TGCAGTGCTAGAGCCTCGGGACGTGGGACCCATGGCTACACCTTC
- TRBJ1-2 TRBV6-2/TRBV6-3 - CASSYFTKRGVRYGYTF TGTGCCAGCAGTTACTTTACAAAGAGAGGGGTCCGCTATGGCTACACCTTC